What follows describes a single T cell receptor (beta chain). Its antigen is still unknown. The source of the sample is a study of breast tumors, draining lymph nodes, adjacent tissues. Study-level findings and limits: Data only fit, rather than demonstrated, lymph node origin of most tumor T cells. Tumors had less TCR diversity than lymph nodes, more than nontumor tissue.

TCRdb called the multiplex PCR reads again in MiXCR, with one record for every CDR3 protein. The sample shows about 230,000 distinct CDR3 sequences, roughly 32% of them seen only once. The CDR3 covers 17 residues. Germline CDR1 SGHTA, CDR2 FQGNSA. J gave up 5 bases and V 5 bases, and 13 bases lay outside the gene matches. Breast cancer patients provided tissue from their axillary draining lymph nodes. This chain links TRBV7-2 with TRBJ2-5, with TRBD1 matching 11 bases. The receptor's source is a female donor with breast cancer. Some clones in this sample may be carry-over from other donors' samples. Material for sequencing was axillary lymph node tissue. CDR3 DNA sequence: TGTGCCAGCAGCCCCTTCCCGCCGGGACAGGGGGTGGAGACCCAGTACTTC. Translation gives CASSPFPPGQGVETQYF. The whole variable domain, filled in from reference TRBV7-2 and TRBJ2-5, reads GAGVSQSPSNKVTEKGKDVELRCDPISGHTALYWYRQSLGQGLEFLIYFQGNSAPDKSGLPSDRFSAERTGGSVSTLTIQRTQQEDSAVYLCASSPFPPGQGVETQYFGPGTRLLVL.